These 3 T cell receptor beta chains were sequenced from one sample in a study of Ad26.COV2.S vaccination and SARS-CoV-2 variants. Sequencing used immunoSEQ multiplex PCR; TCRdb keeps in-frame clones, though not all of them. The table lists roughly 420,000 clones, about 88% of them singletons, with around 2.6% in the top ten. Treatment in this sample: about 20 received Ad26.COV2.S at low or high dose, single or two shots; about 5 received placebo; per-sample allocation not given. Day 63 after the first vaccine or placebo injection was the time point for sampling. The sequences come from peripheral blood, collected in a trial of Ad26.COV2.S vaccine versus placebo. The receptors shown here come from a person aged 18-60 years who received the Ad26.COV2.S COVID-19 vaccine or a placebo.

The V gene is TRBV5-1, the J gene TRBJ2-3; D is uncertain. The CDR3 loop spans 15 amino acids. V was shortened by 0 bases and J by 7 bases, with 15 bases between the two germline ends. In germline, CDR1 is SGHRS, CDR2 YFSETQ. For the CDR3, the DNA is TGCGCCAGCAGCTTGGATGGTAGCAGCATCCATACGCAGTATTTT. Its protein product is CASSLDGSSIHTQYF.

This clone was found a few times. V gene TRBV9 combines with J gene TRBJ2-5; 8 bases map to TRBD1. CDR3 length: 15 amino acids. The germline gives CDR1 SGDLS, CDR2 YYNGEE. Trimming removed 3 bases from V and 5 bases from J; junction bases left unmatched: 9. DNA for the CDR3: TGTGCCAGCAGCGGCGCGACAGGGGCCGGGGAGACCCAGTACTTC. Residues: CASSGATGAGETQYF.

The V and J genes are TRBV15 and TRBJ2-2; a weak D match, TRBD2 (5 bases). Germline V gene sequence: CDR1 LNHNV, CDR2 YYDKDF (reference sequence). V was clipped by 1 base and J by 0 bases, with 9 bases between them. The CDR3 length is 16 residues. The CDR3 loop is CATSRGGGTNTGELFF. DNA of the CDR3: TGTGCCACCAGCAGAGGTGGAGGTACGAACACCGGGGAGCTGTTTTTT. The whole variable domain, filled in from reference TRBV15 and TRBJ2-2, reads DAMVIQNPRYQVTQFGKPVTLSCSQTLNHNVMYWYQQKSSQAPKLLFHYYDKDFNNEADTPDNFQSRRPNTSFCFLDIRSPGLGDTAMYLCATSRGGGTNTGELFFGEGSRLTVL.